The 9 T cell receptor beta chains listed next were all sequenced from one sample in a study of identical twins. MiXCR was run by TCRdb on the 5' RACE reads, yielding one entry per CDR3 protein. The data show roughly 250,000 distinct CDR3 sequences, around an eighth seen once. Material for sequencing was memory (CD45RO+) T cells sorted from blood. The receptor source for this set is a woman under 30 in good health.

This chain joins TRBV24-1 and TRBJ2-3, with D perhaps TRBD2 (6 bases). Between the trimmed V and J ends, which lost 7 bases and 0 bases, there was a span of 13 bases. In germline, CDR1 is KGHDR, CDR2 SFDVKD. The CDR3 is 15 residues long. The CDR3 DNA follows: TGTGCCACCAGCCACGGCGGGGCAAGCACAGATACGCAGTATTTT. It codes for CATSHGGASTDTQYF.

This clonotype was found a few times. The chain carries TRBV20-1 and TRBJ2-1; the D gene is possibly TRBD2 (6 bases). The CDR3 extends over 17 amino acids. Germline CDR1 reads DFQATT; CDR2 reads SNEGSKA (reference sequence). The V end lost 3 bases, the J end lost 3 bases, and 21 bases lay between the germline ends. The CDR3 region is CSARGKWETRGYNEQFF. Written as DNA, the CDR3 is TGCAGTGCTAGGGGGAAGTGGGAGACTAGAGGCTACAATGAGCAGTTCTTC.

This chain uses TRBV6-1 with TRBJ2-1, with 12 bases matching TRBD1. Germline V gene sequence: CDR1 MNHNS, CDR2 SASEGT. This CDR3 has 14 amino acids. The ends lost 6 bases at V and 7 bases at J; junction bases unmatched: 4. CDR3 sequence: CASSGTGGKNEQFF. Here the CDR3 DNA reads TGTGCCAGCAGCGGGACAGGGGGCAAGAATGAGCAGTTCTTC.

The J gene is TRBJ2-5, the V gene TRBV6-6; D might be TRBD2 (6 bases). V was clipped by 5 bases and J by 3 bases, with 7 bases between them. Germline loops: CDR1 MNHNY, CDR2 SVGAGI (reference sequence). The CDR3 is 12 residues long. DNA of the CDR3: TGTGCCAGCAGTCCGGGAGAAGAGACCCAGTACTTC. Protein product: CASSPGEETQYF.

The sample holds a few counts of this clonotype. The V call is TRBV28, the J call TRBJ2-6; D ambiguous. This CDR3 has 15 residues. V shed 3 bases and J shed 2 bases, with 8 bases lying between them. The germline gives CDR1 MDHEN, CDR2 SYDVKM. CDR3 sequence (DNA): TGTGCCAGCAGTTTTTTATCTGCTGGGGCCAACGTCCTGACTTTC. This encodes CASSFLSAGANVLTF.

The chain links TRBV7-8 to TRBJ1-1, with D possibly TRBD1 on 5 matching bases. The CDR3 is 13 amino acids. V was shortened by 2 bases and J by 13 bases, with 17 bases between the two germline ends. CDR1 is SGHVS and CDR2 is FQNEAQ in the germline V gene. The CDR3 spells CASSLTVGTSVFF. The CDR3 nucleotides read TGTGCCAGCAGCTTAACAGTTGGGACCTCCGTTTTCTTT.

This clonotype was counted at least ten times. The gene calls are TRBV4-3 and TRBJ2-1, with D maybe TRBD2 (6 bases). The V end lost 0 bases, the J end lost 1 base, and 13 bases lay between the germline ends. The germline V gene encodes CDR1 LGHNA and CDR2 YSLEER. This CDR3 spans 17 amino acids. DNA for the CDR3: TGCGCCAGCAGCCAAGATGGGGGGTTTCGGTCCTACAATGAGCAGTTCTTC. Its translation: CASSQDGGFRSYNEQFF.

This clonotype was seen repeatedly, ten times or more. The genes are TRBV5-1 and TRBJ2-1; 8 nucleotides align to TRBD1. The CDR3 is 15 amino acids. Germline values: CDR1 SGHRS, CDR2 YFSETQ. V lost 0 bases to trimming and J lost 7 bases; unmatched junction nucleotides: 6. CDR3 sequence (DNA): TGCGCCAGCAGCTTGGGTCAGGGGGCTTGGAATGAGCAGTTCTTC. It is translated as CASSLGQGAWNEQFF.

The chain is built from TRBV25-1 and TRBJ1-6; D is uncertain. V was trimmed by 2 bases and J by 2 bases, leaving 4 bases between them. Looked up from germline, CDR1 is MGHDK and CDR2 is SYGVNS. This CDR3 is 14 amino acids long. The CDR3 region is CASSEDAYNSPLHF. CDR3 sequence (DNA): TGTGCCAGCAGTGAAGATGCCTATAATTCACCCCTCCACTTT.